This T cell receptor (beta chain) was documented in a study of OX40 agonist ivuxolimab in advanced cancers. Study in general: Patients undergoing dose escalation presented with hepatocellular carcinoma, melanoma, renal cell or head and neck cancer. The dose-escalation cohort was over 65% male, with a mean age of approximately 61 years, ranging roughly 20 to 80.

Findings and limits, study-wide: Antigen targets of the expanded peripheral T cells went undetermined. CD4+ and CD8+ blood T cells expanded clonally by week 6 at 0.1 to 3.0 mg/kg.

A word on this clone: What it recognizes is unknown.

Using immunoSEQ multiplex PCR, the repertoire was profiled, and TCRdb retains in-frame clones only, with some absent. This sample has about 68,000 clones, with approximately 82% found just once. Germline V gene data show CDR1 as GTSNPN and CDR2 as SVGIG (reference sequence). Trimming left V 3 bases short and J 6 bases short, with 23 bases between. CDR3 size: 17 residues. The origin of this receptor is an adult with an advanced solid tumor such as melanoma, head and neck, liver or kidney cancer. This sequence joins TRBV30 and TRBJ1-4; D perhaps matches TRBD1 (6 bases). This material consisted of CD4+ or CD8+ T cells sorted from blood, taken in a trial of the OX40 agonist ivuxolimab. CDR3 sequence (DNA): TGTGCCTGGAGCCAACTGCTTTTGCGGGGGCCTGATGAAAAACTGTTTTTT. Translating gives CAWSQLLLRGPDEKLFF.